What follows are 11 T cell receptor beta chains derived from one specimen sequenced in a study of technical replicates of blood from four donors. Method: immunoSEQ multiplex PCR; TCRdb's copy keeps in-frame clones and lacks some. The sample includes 79,000 or so clones, around 92% of them seen just once. Material for sequencing was T cells isolated from PBMCs. The receptor set was obtained from a human donor in good health.

The CDR3 region is CASSSDRGLYGYTF. The CDR3 region has the DNA TGTGCCAGCAGTTCCGACAGGGGCCTTTATGGCTACACCTTC. This chain uses TRBV2 with TRBJ1-2, with TRBD1 matching 8 bases. This CDR3 contains 14 residues. V gave up 5 bases and J gave up 5 bases; unmatched junction bases: 7. CDR1 and CDR2 (germline): SNHLY, FYNNEI. Drawing the rest from reference TRBV2 and TRBJ1-2, the complete variable domain is EPEVTQTPSHQVTQMGQEVILRCVPISNHLYFYWYRQILGQKVEFLVSFYNNEISEKSEIFDDQFSVERPDGSNFTLKIRSTKLEDSAMYFCASSSDRGLYGYTFGSGTRLTVV.

V usage is TRBV5-8 and J usage is TRBJ1-2, with D uncertain. The CDR3 spans 15 residues. CDR1 is SGHTS, CDR2 YDEGEE, per germline. Between the trimmed V and J ends, which lost 0 bases and 7 bases, there was a span of 16 bases. In DNA, the CDR3 is TGTGCCAGCAGCTTGGCAATCATCGAGGCTCTTGGCTACACCTTC. This sequence encodes CASSLAIIEALGYTF.

This clone occurred a few times. The rearrangement links TRBV4-3 to TRBJ2-3; 13 nucleotides align to TRBD2. The CDR3 runs 21 residues. Germline trimming cut 4 bases from V and 1 base from J; bases unmatched to any gene: 17. Germline V CDR1 and CDR2: LGHNA, YSLEER. CDR3 coding DNA: TGCGCCAGCAGCCTACACCTTACTAGCGGGAGGGCCGGGGGGGGCACAGATACGCAGTATTTT. Encoded protein: CASSLHLTSGRAGGGTDTQYF.

The chain employs TRBV18 and TRBJ1-1; D may be TRBD1 (6 bases). Looked up from germline, CDR1 is KGHSH and CDR2 is LQKENI. The CDR3 extends over 17 amino acids. Deletions cut 6 bases from V and 4 bases from J, with 24 bases between. CDR3 amino acids: CASSKDTGITLSTEAFF. The CDR3 nucleotides read TGTGCCAGCTCTAAGGATACAGGGATCACCTTAAGCACTGAAGCTTTCTTT. The complete variable domain, with remaining parts taken from reference TRBV18 and TRBJ1-1, reads NAGVMQNPRHLVRRRGQEARLRCSPMKGHSHVYWYRQLPEEGLKFMVYLQKENIIDESGMPKERFSAEFPKEGPSILRIQQVVRGDSAAYFCASSKDTGITLSTEAFFGQGTRLTVV.

The chain couples TRBV5-1 to TRBJ2-1, with 8 bases identical to TRBD2. This CDR3 spans 18 amino acids. Germline trimming cut 4 bases from V and 0 bases from J; bases unmatched to any gene: 12. Germline V gives CDR1 SGHRS, CDR2 YFSETQ. Written as DNA, the CDR3 is TGCGCCAGCAGCCCTATGAGAGCGGGAGTTCTCTCCTACAATGAGCAGTTCTTC. It yields the protein CASSPMRAGVLSYNEQFF.

The chain is built from TRBV4-2 and TRBJ1-1; D gene uncertain. Trimming pared 1 base from V and 1 base from J, leaving 7 bases between. This CDR3 comprises 14 residues. CDR1 is LGHNA, CDR2 YNFKEQ, per germline. As DNA, the CDR3 is TGTGCCAGCAGCCAAGTTGCAGGGAACACTGAAGCTTTCTTT. It encodes CASSQVAGNTEAFF.

The genes are TRBV4-1 and TRBJ1-1; 7 nucleotides align to TRBD1. Germline-derived CDR1 and CDR2 are MGHRA and YSYEKL. V dropped 1 base and J dropped 3; count of bases not matched to a gene: 11. This CDR3 has 17 residues. The CDR3 coding sequence is TGCGCCAGCAGCCAAGTCCGGGACAGCTACGGGGACACTGAAGCTTTCTTT. As protein: CASSQVRDSYGDTEAFF.

The CDR3 bases are TGTGCCAGCAGTTACCGGGTGGGGGAGCTGTTTTTT. Translated: CASSYRVGELFF. J is TRBJ2-2 and V is TRBV6-5; D ambiguous. From germline, CDR1 is MNHEY and CDR2 SVGAGI. This CDR3 comprises 12 residues. V lost 2 bases to trimming and J lost 8 bases, with 6 bases between them.

CDR3 sequence reads: CASRQENNEQFF. The CDR3 DNA reads as TGTGCCAGTAGACAGGAAAACAATGAGCAGTTCTTC. The J gene is TRBJ2-1, the V gene TRBV19; D perhaps matches TRBD1 (5 bases). This CDR3 comprises 12 residues. V was shortened by 6 bases and J by 5 bases, with 8 bases between the two germline ends. In germline, CDR1 is LNHDA, CDR2 SQIVND (reference sequence).

J is TRBJ1-1 and V is TRBV9; D is undetermined. Trimming took 0 bases from V and 3 from J, leaving 6 bases between them. CDR1 is SGDLS and CDR2 is YYNGEE in the germline V gene. The length of the CDR3 is 13 residues. The CDR3 bases are TGTGCCAGCAGCGTAGGACTTTACACTGAAGCTTTCTTT. Residues: CASSVGLYTEAFF.

The chain recombines TRBV11-3 with TRBJ2-1; the match to TRBD1 covers 7 bases. The CDR3 is 15 residues long. V lost 5 bases to trimming and J lost 1 base; unmatched junction nucleotides: 5. The germline V gene has CDR1 SGHNT and CDR2 YENEEA. DNA of the CDR3: TGTGCCAGCAGCAACAGGGGACCTTCCTACAATGAGCAGTTCTTC. It specifies CASSNRGPSYNEQFF.